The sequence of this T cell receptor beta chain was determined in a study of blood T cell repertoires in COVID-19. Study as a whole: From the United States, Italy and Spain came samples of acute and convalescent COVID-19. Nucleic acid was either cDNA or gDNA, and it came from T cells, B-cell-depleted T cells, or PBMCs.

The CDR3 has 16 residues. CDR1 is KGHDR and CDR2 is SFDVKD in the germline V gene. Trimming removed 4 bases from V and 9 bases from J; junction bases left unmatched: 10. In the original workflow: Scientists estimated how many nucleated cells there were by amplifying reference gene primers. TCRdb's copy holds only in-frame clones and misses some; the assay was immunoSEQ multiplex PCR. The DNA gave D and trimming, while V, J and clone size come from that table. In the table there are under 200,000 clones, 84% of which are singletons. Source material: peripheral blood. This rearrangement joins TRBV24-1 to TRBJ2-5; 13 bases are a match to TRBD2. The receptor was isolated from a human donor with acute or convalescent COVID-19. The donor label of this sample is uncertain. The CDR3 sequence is CATSDSTSGRGGAQYF. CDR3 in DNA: TGTGCCACCAGTGACTCAACTAGCGGGAGGGGGGGGGCCCAGTACTTC.